The clone carrying this T cell receptor (beta chain) showed up many times. Its antigen is currently unknown. These data originate in a study of Graves' ophthalmopathy and Graves' hyperthyroidism. From RNA, the CDR3 regions of TCR beta chains were amplified and sequenced. Second-round multiplex PCR came after first-round RT-PCR with HTBI primers. MiXCR, run by TCRdb on the multiplex PCR reads, gives a single entry per CDR3 protein. The data show hundreds of thousands of distinct CDR3 sequences, about 38% seen once. Other autoimmune diseases, uncontrolled infections, pregnancy and lactation each led to patient exclusion. Germline CDR1 and CDR2: DFQATT and SNEGSKA (reference sequence). The junction had 4 bases not matched to a gene; V was cut back by 6 bases and J by 4 bases. CDR3 length: 12 residues. General observations from the study: In blood appeared most of the expanded thyroid clonotypes whose frequency exceeded 0.001. An 81.08% specificity and around 90% sensitivity were achieved by a 13-signature model that separated ophthalmopathy from stable hyperthyroidism.

The chain employs TRBV20-1 and TRBJ2-5; 8 bases agree with TRBD2. The source of this sequence is an adult man with Graves' ophthalmopathy. The sample comprised peripheral blood. The CDR3 nucleotides read TGCAGTGCCGGGAGGGCCGGAGAGACCCAGTACTTC. It yields the protein CSAGRAGETQYF.